The entry that follows covers one T cell receptor (beta chain) sequence. The data originate from a study of blood T cell repertoires in COVID-19. Study-wide context: PBMCs, B-cell-depleted T cells, or T cells provided the cDNA or gDNA that made up the material.

J gave up 0 bases and V 1 base, and 7 bases lay outside the gene matches. Germline values: CDR1 GTSNPN, CDR2 SVGIG (reference sequence). This CDR3 has 17 amino acids. Measured with immunoSEQ multiplex PCR; TCRdb has only the in-frame clones, and not every one. Of about 68,000 clones detected, more than 75% appear once; the ten largest clones hold about 12%. The rearrangement links TRBV30 to TRBJ2-1; the match to TRBD2 covers 9 bases. The receptor's source is a human donor in a cohort sampled during active COVID-19. The sample comprised peripheral blood. The CDR3 bases are TGTGCCTGGAGTGGTCCGACTAGCGGCCTCTCCTACAATGAGCAGTTCTTC. This codes for CAWSGPTSGLSYNEQFF.